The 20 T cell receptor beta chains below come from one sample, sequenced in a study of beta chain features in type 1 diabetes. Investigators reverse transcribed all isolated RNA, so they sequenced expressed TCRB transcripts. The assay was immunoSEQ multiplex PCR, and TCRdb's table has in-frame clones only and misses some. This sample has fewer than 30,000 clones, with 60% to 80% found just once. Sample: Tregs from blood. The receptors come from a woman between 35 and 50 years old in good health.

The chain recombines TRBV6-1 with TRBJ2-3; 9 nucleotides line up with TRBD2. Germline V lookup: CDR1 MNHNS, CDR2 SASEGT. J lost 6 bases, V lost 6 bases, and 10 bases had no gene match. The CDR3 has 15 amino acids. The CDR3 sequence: CASRPLAGRADTQYF. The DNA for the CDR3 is TGTGCCAGCAGGCCCCTAGCGGGGCGGGCCGATACGCAGTATTTT.

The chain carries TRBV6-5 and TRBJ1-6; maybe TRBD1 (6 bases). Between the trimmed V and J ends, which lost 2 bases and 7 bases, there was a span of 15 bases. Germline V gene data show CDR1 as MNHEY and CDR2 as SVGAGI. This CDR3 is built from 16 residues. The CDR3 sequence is CASSYHSGGANSPLHF. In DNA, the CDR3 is TGTGCCAGCAGTTACCATTCGGGGGGGGCCAATTCACCCCTCCACTTT.

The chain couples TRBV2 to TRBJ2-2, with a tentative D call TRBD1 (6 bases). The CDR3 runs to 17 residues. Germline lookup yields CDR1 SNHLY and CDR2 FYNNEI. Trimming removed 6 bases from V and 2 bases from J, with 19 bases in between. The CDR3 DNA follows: TGTGCCAGCAGCTCAAACCGAGGGGGTGTTAACACCGGGGAGCTGTTTTTT. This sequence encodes CASSSNRGGVNTGELFF.

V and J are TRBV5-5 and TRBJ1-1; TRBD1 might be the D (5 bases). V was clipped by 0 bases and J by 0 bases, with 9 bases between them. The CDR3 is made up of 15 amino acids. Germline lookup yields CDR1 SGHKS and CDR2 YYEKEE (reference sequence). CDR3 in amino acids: CASSLDRFMNTEAFF. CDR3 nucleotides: TGTGCCAGCAGCTTGGACAGGTTCATGAACACTGAAGCTTTCTTT.

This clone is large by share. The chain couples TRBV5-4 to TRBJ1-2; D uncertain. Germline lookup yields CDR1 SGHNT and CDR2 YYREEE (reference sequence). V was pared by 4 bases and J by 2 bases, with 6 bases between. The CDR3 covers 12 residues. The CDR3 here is CASSRGNYGYTF. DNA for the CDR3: TGTGCCAGCAGCCGCGGCAACTATGGCTACACCTTC.

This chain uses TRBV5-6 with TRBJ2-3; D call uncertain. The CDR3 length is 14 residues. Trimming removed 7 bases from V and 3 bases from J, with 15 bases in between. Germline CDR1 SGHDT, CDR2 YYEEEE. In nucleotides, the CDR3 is TGTGCCAGCCGATGGGTGAGCGCGACAGATACGCAGTATTTT. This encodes CASRWVSATDTQYF.

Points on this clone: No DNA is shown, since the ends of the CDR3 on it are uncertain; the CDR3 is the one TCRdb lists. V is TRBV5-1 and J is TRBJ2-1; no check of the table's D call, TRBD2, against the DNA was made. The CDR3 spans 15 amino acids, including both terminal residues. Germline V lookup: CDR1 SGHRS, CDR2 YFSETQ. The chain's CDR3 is CASSPGVAGGNEPFF.

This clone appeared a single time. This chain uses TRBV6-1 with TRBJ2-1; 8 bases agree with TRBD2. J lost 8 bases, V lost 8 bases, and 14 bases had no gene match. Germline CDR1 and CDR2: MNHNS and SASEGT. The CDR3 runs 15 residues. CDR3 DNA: TGTGCCAGCCGGATTATCGGGGGGGCGGGTCATGAGCAGTTCTTC. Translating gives CASRIIGGAGHEQFF.

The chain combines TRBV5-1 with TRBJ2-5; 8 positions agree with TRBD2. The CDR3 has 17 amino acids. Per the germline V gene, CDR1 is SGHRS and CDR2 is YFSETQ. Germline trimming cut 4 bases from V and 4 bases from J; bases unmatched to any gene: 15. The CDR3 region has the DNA TGCGCCAGCAGCCGCAGGAAATATAGCGGGATGATAGAGACCCAGTACTTC. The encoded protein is CASSRRKYSGMIETQYF.

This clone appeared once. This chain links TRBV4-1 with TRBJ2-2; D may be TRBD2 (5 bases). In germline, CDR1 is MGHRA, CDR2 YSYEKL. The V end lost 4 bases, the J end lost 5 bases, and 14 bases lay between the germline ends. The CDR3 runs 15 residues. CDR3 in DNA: TGCGCCAGCAGCCTCCTCCCGACGGGGACCGGGGAGCTGTTTTTT. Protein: CASSLLPTGTGELFF.

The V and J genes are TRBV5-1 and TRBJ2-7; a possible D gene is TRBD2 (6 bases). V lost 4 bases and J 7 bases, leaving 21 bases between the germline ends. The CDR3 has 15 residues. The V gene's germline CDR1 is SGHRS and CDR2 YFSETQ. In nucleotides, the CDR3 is TGCGCCAGCAGCGGGGACGTTTGGGGAGCGGGTGAGCAGTACTTC. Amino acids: CASSGDVWGAGEQYF.

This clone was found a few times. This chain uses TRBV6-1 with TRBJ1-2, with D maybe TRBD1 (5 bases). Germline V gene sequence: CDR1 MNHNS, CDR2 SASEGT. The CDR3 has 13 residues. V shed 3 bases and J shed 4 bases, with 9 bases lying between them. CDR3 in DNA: TGTGCCAGCAGTGAGGGGGGGGGCTATGGCTACACCTTC. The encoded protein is CASSEGGGYGYTF.

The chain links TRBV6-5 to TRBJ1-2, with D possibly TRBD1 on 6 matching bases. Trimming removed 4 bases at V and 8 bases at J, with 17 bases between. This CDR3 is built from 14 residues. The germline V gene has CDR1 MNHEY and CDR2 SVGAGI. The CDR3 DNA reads TGTGCCAGCAGTTCGATCGCCCCAGGGGTCGGCTACACCTTC. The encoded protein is CASSSIAPGVGYTF.

The CDR3 sequence is CASSLNIGAGELFF. DNA for the CDR3: TGTGCCAGCAGCTTAAACATAGGGGCCGGGGAGCTGTTTTTT. The chain joins TRBV7-9 to TRBJ2-2; the D gene is possibly TRBD1 (5 bases). Trimming pared 2 bases from V and 6 bases from J, leaving 10 bases between. The CDR3 is 14 amino acids. Germline assignment: CDR1 SEHNR and CDR2 FQNEAQ (reference sequence).

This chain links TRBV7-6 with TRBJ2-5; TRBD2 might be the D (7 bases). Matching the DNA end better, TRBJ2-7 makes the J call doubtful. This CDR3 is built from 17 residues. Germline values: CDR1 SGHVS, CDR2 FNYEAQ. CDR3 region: CASSLVLAGAFTHEQYF. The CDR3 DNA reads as TGTGCCAGCAGCTTAGTACTCGCGGGGGCGTTTACCCACGAGCAGTACTTC.

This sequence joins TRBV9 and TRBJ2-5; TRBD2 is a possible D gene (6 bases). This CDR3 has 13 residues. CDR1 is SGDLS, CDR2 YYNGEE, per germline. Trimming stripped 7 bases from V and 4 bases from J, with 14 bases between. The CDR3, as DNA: TGTGCCAGCGGGGGGAGTAGGGGAGAGACCCAGTACTTC. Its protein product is CASGGSRGETQYF.

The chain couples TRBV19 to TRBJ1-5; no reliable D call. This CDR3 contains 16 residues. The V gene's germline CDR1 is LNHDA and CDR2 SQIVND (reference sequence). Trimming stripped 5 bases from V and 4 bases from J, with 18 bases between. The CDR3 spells CASSSSRPKVNQPQHF. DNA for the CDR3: TGTGCCAGTAGTTCTTCTAGGCCGAAGGTAAATCAGCCCCAGCATTTT.

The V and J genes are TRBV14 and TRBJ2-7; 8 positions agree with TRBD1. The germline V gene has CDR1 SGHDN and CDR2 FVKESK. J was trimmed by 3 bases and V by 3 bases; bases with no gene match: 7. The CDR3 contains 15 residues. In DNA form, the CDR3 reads TGTGCCAGCAGCCATTTGGACAGGGCCCTCTACGAGCAGTACTTC. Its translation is CASSHLDRALYEQYF. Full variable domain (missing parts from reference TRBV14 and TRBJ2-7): EAGVTQFPSHSVIEKGQTVTLRCDPISGHDNLYWYRRVMGKEIKFLLHFVKESKQDESGMPNNRFLAERTGGTYSTLKVQPAELEDSGVYFCASSHLDRALYEQYFGPGTRLTVT.

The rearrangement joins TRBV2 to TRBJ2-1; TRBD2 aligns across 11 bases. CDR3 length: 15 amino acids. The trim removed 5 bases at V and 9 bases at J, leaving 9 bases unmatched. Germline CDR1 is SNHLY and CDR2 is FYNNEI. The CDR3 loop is CASSSRIAGGLEQFF. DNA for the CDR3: TGTGCCAGCAGTTCGCGGATAGCGGGGGGGCTTGAGCAGTTCTTC.

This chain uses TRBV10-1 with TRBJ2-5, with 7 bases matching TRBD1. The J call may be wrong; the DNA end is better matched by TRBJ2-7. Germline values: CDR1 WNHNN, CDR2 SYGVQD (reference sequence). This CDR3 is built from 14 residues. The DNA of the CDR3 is TGCGCCAGCAGTGAGAACAGGGGTCCCTACGAGCAGTACTTC. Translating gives CASSENRGPYEQYF.